This entry is about one T cell receptor (beta chain). It lacks a known antigen. It has no much larger one-base neighbor in the sample; base qualities were not kept. Using the deep immunoSEQ assay, multiplex PCR amplified TCR CDR3 regions from genomic DNA. Extracted genomic DNA from each cell subset was distributed evenly across all wells of several immunoSEQ 96-well plates, and each plate was treated as a replicate. For sorted subsets, about 0.2 ug genomic DNA, equal to tens of thousands of T cell genomes, was loaded into each replicate PCR. Purified libraries were measured with a Qubit 3.0 fluorometer, size-checked on a Bioanalyzer 2100, and measured again with the KAPA Library Quantification kit. Every immunoSEQ 96-well plate was sequenced on a separate single-read 150-cycle Illumina NextSeq 550 flow cell. Regarding the original processing steps: Because only junctional sequences without quality scores were contained in the immunoSEQ output, filtering matching that applied to full-length reads could not be performed. To assign V/J genes and CDR3, sequences were annotated using PyIR, a Python wrapper for IgBLAST v1.9, with IMGT germline references. Reads were removed for weak V/J assignments (E-value above 1e-6), missing CDR3, stop codons, out-of-frame junctions, or ambiguous translated residues. V3J clonotypes were defined as sequences sharing an identical inferred V gene, J gene, and CDR3 amino acid sequence. To compute the percentage overlap between repertoires, the number of shared unique clonotypes was divided by the size of the smaller repertoire. Repertoire richness was assessed with RTK rarefaction, the Chao1 estimator, and Recon v2.1 estimates of unobserved clonotypes. Generation probabilities were computed with OLGA for all TCRbeta clonotypes obtained by the gDNA method from several donors. Entries here come from immuneACCESS through TCRdb and include only in-frame sequences with V and J called. Some clones fail to appear in such tables; in the studies checked, an unresolved V gene covers under half of the shortfall, and the cause of the remainder is unknown. V and J calls plus clone size are reproduced from that table; the DNA served to infer D and trimming. This sample comprises about 2 million clones, about 95% of them detected only once. Around 1.2% of the sample rests with the top ten.

CD8 naive samples consisted of CD45RO-negative cells that were positively selected for CCR7, yielding a CD45RA+CCR7+ population without TemRA cells. Healthy HIV-negative adults with no recently reported acute infections or vaccinations were included as donors. Only Caucasian adults living in Nashville, Tennessee, USA were represented among the donors. Blood was collected by leukapheresis, and PBMCs were isolated by Ficoll-Histopaque density gradient centrifugation and then cryopreserved in liquid nitrogen vapor phase. Analytical flow cytometry was used to check the purity and quantity of every magnetically sorted T cell population. Each sorted fraction had its genomic DNA isolated and then quantified by UV absorbance on a Nanodrop 2000c. The sample is drawn from a study of shared clonotypes between healthy human individuals (dated by TCRdb to the early 2020s). With respect to the entire study: The cohort comprised a couple of women and a few men aged 18 to 49 years. Blood TCR repertoires of about five healthy adults were deeply sequenced to estimate repertoire size and the extent of clonotype sharing between individuals. For each donor, CD4 naive and CD4 memory were each given three plates, CD8 naive was given two plates, and CD8 memory was given one plate. To increase sequencing depth and limit assay-specific biases, TCR repertoire library preparation and sequencing were carried out by different laboratories using diverse techniques. Between about 0.85 and 10 billion PBMCs per donor were obtained by leukapheresis.

Results and caveats for the whole study, not just this receptor: Estimated clonotype richness was generally larger for naive than for memory subsets. Pairwise subsampling indicated that sequencing depth was expected to affect the degree of clonotype sharing among donors. Compared with non-shared clonotypes, clonotypes shared by all four sorted-subset donors had higher generation probabilities. Sampling was restricted to blood, and TCR repertoires in tissue are likely to differ from TCR repertoires in blood. Approximately 5% of naive CD4, 3.5% of naive CD8, roughly 2.4% of memory CD4, and 0.4% of memory CD8 clonotypes were shared across several donors. Because the study included only a small number of donors, the genetic and exposure-history diversity represented was limited. Rarefaction of sorted-subset datasets indicated incomplete sequencing despite the large sequencing depth.

From a lookup of the germline V gene (reference sequence), CDR1 and CDR2 are SGHNT and YYREEE. Spanning cysteine to phenylalanine, the CDR3 consists of 14 amino acids. The CDR3 DNA has 42 bases and is translated from base 1. At the junction V is shortened by 1 base and J by 6 bases; bases outside the gene matches: 4. The chain is made from TRBV5-4 and TRBJ2-7; 10 nucleotides in the junction match TRBD1. This receptor was taken from a man between 18 and 29 years old in good health. The material sequenced was naive CD8+ T cells sorted from blood. The intended sense of this specimen's cell subset or site label: CD45RA+CCR7+. The DNA is TGTGCCAGCAGCTTGTTGACAGGGGGCGCCGAGCAGTACTTC. This sequence encodes CASSLLTGGAEQYF.